This is a list of T cell receptor beta chains from one sample in a study of T-cell memory formation after mild COVID-19. Each CDR3 protein is one row after TCRdb ran MiXCR on the 5' RACE reads. The sample contains about 190,000 distinct CDR3 sequences, under 12% of which appear only once. The specimen was PBMCs or a T cell subset sorted from them (not recorded which). The receptor set was obtained from a man younger than 35 who had mild COVID-19 (a few samples of this study predate the infection). Cell type and time point are not known. The CDR3 runs from the conserved cysteine through the conserved F or W. Fields, in order: D gene, V gene, J gene, clone size, CDR3 DNA, CDR3 protein. The D gene is left open where the match is weak. A clone size is listed for some rows: how often the clone was seen (once, few, many), or a class if it is expanded.

>TRBD1|TRBV7-9|TRBJ2-5|.
TGTGCCAGCAGGATCACACAGGGGGGAGAGACCCAGTACTTC
CASRITQGGETQYF
>.|TRBV7-2|TRBJ1-2|few
TGTGCCAGCAGGCCCCAGACAGGTGGTTTTAACTATGGCTACACCTTC
CASRPQTGGFNYGYTF
>.|TRBV5-1|TRBJ1-6|few
TGCGCCAGCAGCCCCCGGCCCCCGACAGCCCTGGACTCACCCCTCCACTTT
CASSPRPPTALDSPLHF
>.|TRBV6-2/TRBV6-3|TRBJ1-5|few
TGTGGATCCCCGACGTCTCCGCGGCGTCAGCCCCAGCATTTT
CGSPTSPRRQPQHF
>.|TRBV5-1|TRBJ2-3|.
TGCGCCAGCAGCTTAAGCTCTGGCACGGATACGCAGTATTTT
CASSLSSGTDTQYF
>TRBD1|TRBV18|TRBJ1-1|few
TGTGCCAGCTTACCTAGACAGGGGTACACTGAAGCTTTCTTT
CASLPRQGYTEAFF
>.|TRBV3-1|TRBJ1-6|.
TGTGCCAGCAGCCATAAGGGTAATTCACCCCTCCACTTT
CASSHKGNSPLHF
>.|TRBV5-1|TRBJ2-7|.
TGCGCCAGCAGCCGGAGCCTTGTTTCGGGACTCTACGAGCAGTACTTC
CASSRSLVSGLYEQYF
>TRBD2|TRBV7-2|TRBJ2-1|.
TGTGCCAGCAGCTCCACTAGCGGGGGGCTTCCAAGCTCCTACAATGAGCAGTTCTTC
CASSSTSGGLPSSYNEQFF
>TRBD1|TRBV12-3/TRBV12-4|TRBJ2-7|.
TGTGCCAGCAGTGGAGGACAGGGCATTTCCGAGCAGTACTTC
CASSGGQGISEQYF
>.|TRBV28|TRBJ1-5|many
TGTGCCAGCAGTTCGTCGGGACAAACGTGTCATTTT
CASSSSGQTCHF
>.|TRBV11-2|TRBJ1-2|.
TGTGCCAGCAGCTCGGGCGGGTACTATGGCTACACCTTC
CASSSGGYYGYTF
>.|TRBV7-8|TRBJ1-2|few
TGTGCCAGCAGCCCGAACAGGGTAAACTATGGCTACACCTTC
CASSPNRVNYGYTF
>.|TRBV5-5|TRBJ1-2|many
TGTGCCAGCAGCTTGGTCCCAGGGAACCCAAATGGCTACACCTTC
CASSLVPGNPNGYTF
>.|TRBV9|TRBJ2-5|few
TGTGCCAGCAGCGTAGCGGACGGGCAAGAGACCCAGTACTTC
CASSVADGQETQYF
>TRBD2|TRBV4-1|TRBJ2-4|.
TGCGCCAGCAGCCTGGGACTAGCGGGGGGCTTAGCCAAAAACATTCAGTACTTC
CASSLGLAGGLAKNIQYF